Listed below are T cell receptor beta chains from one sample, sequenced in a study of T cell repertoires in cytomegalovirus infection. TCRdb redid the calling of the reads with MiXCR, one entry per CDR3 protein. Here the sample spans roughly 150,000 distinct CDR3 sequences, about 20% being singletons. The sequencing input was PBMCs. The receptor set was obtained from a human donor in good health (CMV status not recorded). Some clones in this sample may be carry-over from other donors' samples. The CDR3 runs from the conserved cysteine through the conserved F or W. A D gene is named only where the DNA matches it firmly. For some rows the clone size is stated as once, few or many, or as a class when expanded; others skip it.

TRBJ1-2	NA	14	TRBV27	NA	CASSSEAGNYGYTF	TGTGCCAGCAGTTCCGAGGCTGGTAACTATGGCTACACCTTC
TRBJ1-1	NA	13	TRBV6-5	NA	CASSPGVSTEAFF	TGTGCCAGCAGTCCCGGGGTGAGCACTGAAGCTTTCTTT
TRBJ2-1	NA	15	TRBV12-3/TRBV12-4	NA	CASQVPGQSFNEQFF	TGTGCCAGCCAAGTCCCAGGCCAAAGCTTCAATGAGCAGTTCTTC
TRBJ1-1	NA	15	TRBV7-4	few	CASSLGPRGNTEAFF	TGTGCCAGCAGCTTAGGTCCTCGGGGAAACACTGAAGCTTTCTTT
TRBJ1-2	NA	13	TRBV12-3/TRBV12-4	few	CASSLRSGDGYTF	TGTGCCAGCAGTTTGAGGTCCGGGGATGGCTACACCTTC
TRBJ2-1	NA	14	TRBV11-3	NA	CASSPGVLTNEQFF	TGTGCCAGCAGCCCAGGAGTTCTGACCAATGAGCAGTTCTTC
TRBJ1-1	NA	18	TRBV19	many	CASSIEGSSGADNTEAFF	TGTGCCAGTAGTATAGAAGGTTCTTCGGGGGCGGACAACACTGAAGCTTTCTTT
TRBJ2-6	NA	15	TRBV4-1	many	CASSQVGTGANVLTF	TGCGCCAGCAGCCAAGTGGGCACTGGGGCCAACGTCCTGACTTTC
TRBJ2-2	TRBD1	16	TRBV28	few	CASSLFGTGLMGELFF	TGTGCCAGCAGTTTATTCGGGACAGGGTTGATGGGGGAGCTGTTTTTT
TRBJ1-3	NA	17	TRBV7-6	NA	CASSYSMRANSGNTIYF	TGTGCCAGCAGCTATTCGATGAGGGCTAACTCTGGAAACACCATATATTTT
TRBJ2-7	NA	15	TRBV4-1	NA	CASSQDFRAGYEQYF	TGCGCCAGCAGCCAAGATTTCAGGGCGGGCTACGAGCAGTACTTC
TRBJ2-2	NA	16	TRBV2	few	CASSDFTGRNTGELFF	TGTGCCAGCAGTGATTTTACAGGGAGAAACACCGGGGAGCTGTTTTTT
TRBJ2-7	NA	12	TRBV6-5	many	CASREGPNEQYF	TGTGCCAGCAGGGAGGGGCCCAACGAGCAGTACTTC
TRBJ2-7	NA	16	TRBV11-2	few	CASIHETGGAAYEQYF	TGTGCCAGCATCCACGAAACAGGGGGGGCTGCCTACGAGCAGTACTTC
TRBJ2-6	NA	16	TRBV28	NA	CASSFRQHSGANVLTF	TGTGCCAGCAGTTTCCGGCAGCACTCTGGGGCCAACGTCCTGACTTTC
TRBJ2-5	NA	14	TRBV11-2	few	CASSSGPLQETQYF	TGTGCCAGCAGCTCAGGTCCCCTCCAAGAGACCCAGTACTTC
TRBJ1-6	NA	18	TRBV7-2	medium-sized	CASSLSPQRFPNNSPLHF	TGTGCCAGCAGCTTAAGCCCGCAAAGATTTCCAAACAATTCACCCCTCCACTTT
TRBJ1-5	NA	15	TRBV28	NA	CASSLSGTANQPQHF	TGTGCCAGCAGTTTATCGGGGACTGCCAATCAGCCCCAGCATTTT
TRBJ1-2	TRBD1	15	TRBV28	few	CASSSPTGASYGYTF	TGTGCCAGCAGTTCCCCCACAGGGGCGAGCTATGGCTACACCTTC
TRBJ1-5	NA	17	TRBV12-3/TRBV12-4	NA	CASSYGAAQGGNQPQHF	TGTGCCAGCAGTTATGGGGCGGCGCAGGGAGGCAATCAGCCCCAGCATTTT
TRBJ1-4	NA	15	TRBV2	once	CASSEGVGGNEKLFF	TGTGCCAGCAGTGAAGGTGTTGGTGGAAATGAAAAACTGTTTTTT
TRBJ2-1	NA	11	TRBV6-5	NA	CASSSGAEQFF	TGTGCCAGCAGTTCAGGGGCTGAGCAGTTCTTC
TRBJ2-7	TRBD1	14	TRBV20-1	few	CSAQGTEITYEQYF	TGCAGTGCTCAGGGGACAGAGATCACCTACGAGCAGTACTTC
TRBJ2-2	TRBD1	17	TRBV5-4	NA	CASSRRDRGPATGELFF	TGTGCCAGCAGCCGCAGAGACAGGGGGCCTGCCACCGGGGAGCTGTTTTTT
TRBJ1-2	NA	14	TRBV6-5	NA	CASISPGRGEGYTF	TGTGCCAGCATCTCACCGGGAAGGGGCGAGGGCTACACCTTC
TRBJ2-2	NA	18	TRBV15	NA	CATSRDRASAPNTGELFF	TGTGCCACCAGCAGAGATAGGGCTAGCGCCCCGAACACCGGGGAGCTGTTTTTT
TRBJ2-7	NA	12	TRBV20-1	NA	CSARGSLAEQYF	TGCAGTGCTAGAGGTTCGCTAGCGGAGCAGTACTTC
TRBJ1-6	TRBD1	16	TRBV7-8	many	CASSLGNRGIGSPLHF	TGTGCCAGCAGCTTAGGGAACAGGGGAATAGGCTCACCCCTCCACTTT
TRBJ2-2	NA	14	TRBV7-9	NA	CASSLALASGELFF	TGTGCCAGCAGCTTAGCGCTCGCCTCCGGGGAGCTGTTTTTT
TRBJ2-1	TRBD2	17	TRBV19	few	CASSIVGLAGEGNEQFF	TGTGCCAGTAGTATAGTCGGACTAGCGGGAGAGGGCAATGAGCAGTTCTTC
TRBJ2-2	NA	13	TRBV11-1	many	CASSLDETGELFF	TGTGCCAGCAGCTTAGACGAGACCGGGGAGCTGTTTTTT
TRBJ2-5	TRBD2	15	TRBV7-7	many	CASSAGTSGVETQYF	TGTGCTAGCAGCGCCGGGACTAGCGGGGTTGAGACCCAGTACTTC
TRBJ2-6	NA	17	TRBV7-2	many	CASGVAQGGRGANVLTF	TGTGCCAGCGGGGTCGCACAGGGTGGTCGGGGGGCCAACGTCCTGACTTTC
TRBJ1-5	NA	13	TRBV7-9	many	CASSLGGGQPQHF	TGTGCCAGCAGTTTGGGGGGAGGTCAGCCCCAGCATTTT
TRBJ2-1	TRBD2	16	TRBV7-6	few	CASSPIAGVDYNEQFF	TGTGCCAGCAGCCCCATAGCGGGGGTTGACTACAATGAGCAGTTCTTC
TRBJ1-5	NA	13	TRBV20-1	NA	CSASGGSNQPQHF	TGCAGTGCTTCCGGGGGGAGCAATCAGCCCCAGCATTTT
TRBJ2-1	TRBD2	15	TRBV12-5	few	CASGLVVAGEVEQFF	TGTGCTAGTGGTTTGGTGGTAGCGGGAGAGGTTGAGCAGTTCTTC
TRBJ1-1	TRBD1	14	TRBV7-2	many	CASSLGQGNTEAFF	TGTGCCAGCAGCTTGGGACAGGGGAACACTGAAGCTTTCTTT
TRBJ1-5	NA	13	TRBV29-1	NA	CSVDQGPNQPQHF	TGCAGCGTTGATCAGGGGCCGAATCAGCCCCAGCATTTT
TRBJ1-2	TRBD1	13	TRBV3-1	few	CASSRDSYYGYTF	TGTGCCAGCAGCCGGGACAGCTACTATGGCTACACCTTC
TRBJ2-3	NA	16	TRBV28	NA	CASSLWLASGTDTQYF	TGTGCCAGCAGTTTATGGTTGGCTAGCGGCACAGATACGCAGTATTTT
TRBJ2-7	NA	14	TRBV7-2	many	CASSPEGLSYEQYF	TGTGCCAGCAGTCCGGAGGGCCTCTCCTACGAGCAGTACTTC
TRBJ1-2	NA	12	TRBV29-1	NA	CSVVEVNYGYTF	TGCAGCGTTGTGGAGGTGAACTATGGCTACACCTTC
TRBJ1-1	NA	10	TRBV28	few	CASGGLGAFF	TGTGCCAGCGGAGGACTTGGGGCTTTCTTT
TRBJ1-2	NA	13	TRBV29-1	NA	CSGTGTPKGGYTF	TGCAGCGGTACCGGGACCCCAAAGGGCGGCTACACCTTC
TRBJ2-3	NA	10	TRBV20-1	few	CSAGPDTQYF	TGCAGTGCTGGTCCAGATACGCAGTATTTT